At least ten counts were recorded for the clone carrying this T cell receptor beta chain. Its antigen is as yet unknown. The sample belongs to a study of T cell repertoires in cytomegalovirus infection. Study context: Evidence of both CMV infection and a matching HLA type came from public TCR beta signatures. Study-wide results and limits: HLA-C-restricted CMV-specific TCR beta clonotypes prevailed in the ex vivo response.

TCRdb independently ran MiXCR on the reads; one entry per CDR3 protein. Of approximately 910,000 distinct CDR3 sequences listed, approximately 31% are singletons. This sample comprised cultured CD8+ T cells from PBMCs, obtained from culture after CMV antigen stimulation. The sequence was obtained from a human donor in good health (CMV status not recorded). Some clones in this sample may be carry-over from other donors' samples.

The CDR3 loop is CASSFWDNEQFF. DNA of the CDR3: TGTGCCAGCAGTTTCTGGGACAATGAGCAGTTCTTC. V is TRBV12-3 or TRBV12-4 and J is TRBJ2-1; D unresolved. The V gene lost 3 bases and the J gene lost 5 bases, with 5 bases spanning the gap. The CDR3 length is 12 residues.